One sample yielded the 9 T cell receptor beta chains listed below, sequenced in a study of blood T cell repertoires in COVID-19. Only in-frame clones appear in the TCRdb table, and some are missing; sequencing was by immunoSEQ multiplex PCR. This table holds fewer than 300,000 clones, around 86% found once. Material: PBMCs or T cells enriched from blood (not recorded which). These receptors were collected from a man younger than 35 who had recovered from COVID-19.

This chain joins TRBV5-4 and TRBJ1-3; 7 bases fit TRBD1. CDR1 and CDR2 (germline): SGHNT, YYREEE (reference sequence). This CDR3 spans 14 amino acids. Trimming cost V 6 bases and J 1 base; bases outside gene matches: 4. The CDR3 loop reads CASTKQGSGNTIYF. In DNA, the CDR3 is TGTGCCAGCACGAAACAGGGGTCTGGAAACACCATATATTTT.

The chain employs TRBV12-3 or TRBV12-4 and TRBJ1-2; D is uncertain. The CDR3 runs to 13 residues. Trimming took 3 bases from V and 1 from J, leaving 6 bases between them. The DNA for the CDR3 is TGTGCCAGCAGTTTTAGTAGTAACTATGGCTACACCTTC. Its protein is CASSFSSNYGYTF.

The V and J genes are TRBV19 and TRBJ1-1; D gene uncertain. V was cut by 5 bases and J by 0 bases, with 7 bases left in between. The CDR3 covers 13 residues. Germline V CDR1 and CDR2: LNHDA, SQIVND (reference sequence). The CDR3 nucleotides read TGTGCCAGTAGTCCCGGTTTGAACACTGAAGCTTTCTTT. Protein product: CASSPGLNTEAFF.

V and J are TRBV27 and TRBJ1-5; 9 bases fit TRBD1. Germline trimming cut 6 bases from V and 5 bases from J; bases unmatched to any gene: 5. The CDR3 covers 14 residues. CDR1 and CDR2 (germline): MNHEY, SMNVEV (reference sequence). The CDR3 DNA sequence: TGTGCCAGCAGCCTACAGGGGGCACATCAGCCCCAGCATTTT. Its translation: CASSLQGAHQPQHF.

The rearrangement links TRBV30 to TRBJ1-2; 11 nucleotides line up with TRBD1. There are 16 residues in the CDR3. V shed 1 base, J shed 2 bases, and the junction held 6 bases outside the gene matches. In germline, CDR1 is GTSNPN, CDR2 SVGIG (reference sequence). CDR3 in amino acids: CAWSATGTGGNYGYTF. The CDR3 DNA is TGTGCCTGGAGTGCGACCGGGACAGGGGGGAACTATGGCTACACCTTC.

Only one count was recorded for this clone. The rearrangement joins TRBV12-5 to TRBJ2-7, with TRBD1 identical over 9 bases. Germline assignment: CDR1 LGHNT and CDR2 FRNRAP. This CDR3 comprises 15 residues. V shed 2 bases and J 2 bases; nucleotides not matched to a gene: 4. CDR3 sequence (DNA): TGTGCTAGTGGTTTGCCCGGGACAGGGACCTACGAGCAGTACTTC. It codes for CASGLPGTGTYEQYF.

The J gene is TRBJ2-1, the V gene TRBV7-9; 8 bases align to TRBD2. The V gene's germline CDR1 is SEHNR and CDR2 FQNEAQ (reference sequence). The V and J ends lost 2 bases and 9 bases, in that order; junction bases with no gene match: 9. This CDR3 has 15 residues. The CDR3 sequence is CASSLTAGGGGEQFF. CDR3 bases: TGTGCCAGCAGCTTAACGGCGGGAGGTGGGGGTGAGCAGTTCTTC.

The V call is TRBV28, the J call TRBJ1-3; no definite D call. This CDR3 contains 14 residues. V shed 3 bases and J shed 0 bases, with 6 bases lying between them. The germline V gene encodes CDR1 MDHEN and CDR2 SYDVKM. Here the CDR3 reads CASSFLSSGNTIYF. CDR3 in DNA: TGTGCCAGCAGTTTTCTGAGCTCTGGAAACACCATATATTTT. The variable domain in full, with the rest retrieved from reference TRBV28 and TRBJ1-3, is DVKVTQSSRYLVKRTGEKVFLECVQDMDHENMFWYRQDPGLGLRLIYFSYDVKMKEKGDIPEGYSVSREKKERFSLILESASTNQTSMYLCASSFLSSGNTIYFGEGSWLTVV.

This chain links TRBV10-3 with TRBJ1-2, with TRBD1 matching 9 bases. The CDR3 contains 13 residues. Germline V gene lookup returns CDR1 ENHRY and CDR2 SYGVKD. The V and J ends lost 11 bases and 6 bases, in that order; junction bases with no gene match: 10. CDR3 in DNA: TGTGCCGGAGGGGACAGGGATAAAAATGGCTACACCTTC. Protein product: CAGGDRDKNGYTF.